These 11 T cell receptor beta chains came from one sample sequenced in a study of siplizumab effects on memory and regulatory T cells. The data were produced by immunoSEQ multiplex PCR, yet TCRdb's version contains in-frame clones alone and is incomplete. This sample has some 64,000 clones; 70% to 85% occur once, and the top ten carry approximately 0.38%. The sequencing input was memory CD4+ T cells sorted from blood. These receptors were taken from a human donor in good health.

J is TRBJ1-5 and V is TRBV2; D perhaps matches TRBD1 (6 bases). Looked up from germline, CDR1 is SNHLY and CDR2 is FYNNEI. The CDR3 extends over 13 amino acids. V lost 10 bases and J 4 bases, leaving 14 bases between the germline ends. The CDR3 loop reads CATNTGTNQPQHF. The CDR3 nucleotides are TGTGCCACAAACACAGGGACAAATCAGCCCCAGCATTTT.

The CDR3 is CASSQDPPSSYNSPLHF. CDR3 nucleotide sequence: TGCGCCAGCAGCCAAGATCCCCCAAGCTCCTATAATTCACCCCTCCACTTT. V usage is TRBV4-1 and J usage is TRBJ1-6; D gene uncertain. The germline CDR1 and CDR2 sequences are MGHRA and YSYEKL. V was clipped by 0 bases and J by 0 bases, with 9 bases between them. This CDR3 has 17 amino acids.

The chain has TRBV7-3 and TRBJ2-7, with a possible D match to TRBD1 (5 bases). The ends were cut back, 1 base at V and 6 bases at J, with 10 bases in the middle. CDR1 is SGHTA, CDR2 FQGTGA, per germline. This CDR3 has 13 residues. This CDR3 reads CASSLIADSEQYF. The CDR3 DNA follows: TGTGCCAGCAGCTTAATTGCCGACAGCGAGCAGTACTTC.

The CDR3 bases are TGTGCCTGGAGTACCCCCAGGGGGAGGTTTACTTTGGCCCAGCATTTT. It yields the protein CAWSTPRGRFTLAQHF. This rearrangement joins TRBV30 to TRBJ1-5, with 7 bases lining up with TRBD1. CDR1 is GTSNPN, CDR2 SVGIG, per germline (reference sequence). Germline trimming cut 2 bases from V and 11 bases from J; bases unmatched to any gene: 18. The CDR3 runs to 16 residues.

V and J are TRBV27 and TRBJ1-5; 7 nucleotides line up with TRBD1. CDR3 length: 16 amino acids. The germline CDR1 and CDR2 sequences are MNHEY and SMNVEV (reference sequence). The trim removed 6 bases at V and 4 bases at J, leaving 12 bases unmatched. The CDR3 sequence is CASRISGTEGNQPQHF. The CDR3 region has the DNA TGTGCCAGCAGAATTTCCGGGACAGAAGGAAATCAGCCCCAGCATTTT.

This rearrangement joins TRBV18 to TRBJ1-1; D ambiguous. Trimming cost V 3 bases and J 0 bases, with 11 bases left between them. The germline gives CDR1 KGHSH, CDR2 LQKENI. The CDR3 is 15 residues long. CDR3 sequence: CASSPGIGMNTEAFF. CDR3 sequence (DNA): TGTGCCAGCTCACCGGGTATAGGGATGAACACTGAAGCTTTCTTT. Filled out from reference TRBV18 and TRBJ1-1, the complete variable domain reads NAGVMQNPRHLVRRRGQEARLRCSPMKGHSHVYWYRQLPEEGLKFMVYLQKENIIDESGMPKERFSAEFPKEGPSILRIQQVVRGDSAAYFCASSPGIGMNTEAFFGQGTRLTVV.

V usage is TRBV11-2 and J usage is TRBJ2-3; D unclear. Germline assignment: CDR1 SGHAT and CDR2 FQNNGV. The CDR3 totals 15 residues. V was clipped by 1 base and J by 0 bases, with 8 bases between them. The CDR3 loop reads CASSLVWASTDTQYF. As DNA, the CDR3 is TGTGCCAGCAGCTTAGTTTGGGCAAGCACAGATACGCAGTATTTT.

The genes are TRBV4-1 and TRBJ2-1; a weak D match, TRBD2 (7 bases). CDR3 length equals 14 residues. CDR1 and CDR2 from the germline V gene are MGHRA and YSYEKL. Trimming cost V 5 bases and J 8 bases, with 16 bases left between them. The CDR3 spells CASSKGGLKDEQFF. The CDR3 DNA sequence: TGCGCCAGCAGCAAGGGGGGGCTCAAGGATGAGCAGTTCTTC.

This chain joins TRBV5-4 and TRBJ2-2, with 7 bases identical to TRBD2. Germline V gene sequence: CDR1 SGHNT, CDR2 YYREEE (reference sequence). This CDR3 has 15 residues. Trimming cost V 2 bases and J 6 bases; bases outside gene matches: 7. The DNA of the CDR3 is TGTGCCAGCAGCTTTCGCCGGGACTACCCCGGGGAGCTGTTTTTT. Encoded protein: CASSFRRDYPGELFF.

CDR3 residues: CASSQVASGGALSTDTQYF. In DNA form, the CDR3 reads TGTGCCAGCAGCCAAGTCGCTAGCGGGGGGGCCCTTAGCACAGATACGCAGTATTTT. The chain couples TRBV4-2 to TRBJ2-3; TRBD2 agrees at 12 bases. Germline V gene data show CDR1 as LGHNA and CDR2 as YNFKEQ. The V and J ends lost 1 base and 0 bases, in that order; junction bases with no gene match: 8. This CDR3 has 19 residues.

This chain connects TRBV6-6 to TRBJ1-1, with 7 bases aligning to TRBD1. This CDR3 region has 14 residues. V lost 6 bases and J lost 10; bases outside the gene matches: 14. CDR1 is MNHNY and CDR2 is SVGAGI in the germline V gene (reference sequence). Here the CDR3 reads CASRQGPPPFGAFF. The CDR3 DNA reads as TGTGCCAGCAGACAGGGGCCGCCACCTTTTGGAGCTTTCTTT.